The 27 T cell receptor beta chains given below trace back to one sample, sequenced in a study of post-analysis software for immune sequencing data. Study observations and caveats: Roughly five TRBV segments appeared more often in patients than in controls, and TRBV5-6, TRBV5-1 and TRBV20-1 were among these.

Unique molecular identifiers tagged the TCR beta cDNA libraries. One entry per CDR3 protein results from TCRdb running MiXCR on the PCR reads. The data show around 710,000 distinct CDR3 sequences, 35% to 55% seen once. Their antigens are not known. The sample consisted of blood. These receptors came from a girl aged 10 to 17 with multiple sclerosis.

This clonotype was counted a single time. This chain joins TRBV7-9 and TRBJ1-2; TRBD1 is a possible D gene (6 bases). The CDR3 is 13 amino acids. Per the germline V gene, CDR1 is SEHNR and CDR2 is FQNEAQ (reference sequence). Trimming took off 7 bases at V and 4 bases at J, with 13 bases between the two ends. The CDR3 DNA reads TGTGCCAGCACATCAGGGGACGGCTATGGCTACACCTTC. Translated, it gives CASTSGDGYGYTF.

The chain links TRBV6-1 to TRBJ1-2; D is unclear. Looked up from germline, CDR1 is MNHNS and CDR2 is SASEGT. Trimming took 1 base from V and 2 from J, leaving 5 bases between them. The CDR3 contains 13 residues. The CDR3 protein is CASSEDRNYGYTF. CDR3 DNA sequence: TGTGCCAGCAGTGAAGACCGAAACTATGGCTACACCTTC.

The genes are TRBV7-6 and TRBJ2-4; D tentatively reads TRBD1 or TRBD2 (5 bases each). The CDR3 is 14 residues long. V lost 5 bases and J lost 13, with 21 bases in between. Germline V gene lookup returns CDR1 SGHVS and CDR2 FNYEAQ. CDR3 in amino acids: CASSPDGTGNEQYF. The CDR3 coding sequence is TGTGCCAGCAGCCCCGACGGGACCGGCAATGAGCAGTACTTC.

V is TRBV5-1 and J is TRBJ1-4; D is perhaps TRBD1 (5 bases). The CDR3 consists of 14 residues. Germline V gene lookup returns CDR1 SGHRS and CDR2 YFSETQ. Trimming cost V 2 bases and J 8 bases, with 13 bases left between them. The DNA for the CDR3 is TGCGCCAGCAGCTTCTTACAGCAGGGAGAAAAACTGTTTTTT. It codes for CASSFLQQGEKLFF.

This clonotype came up a few times. The chain joins TRBV6-2 or TRBV6-3 to TRBJ1-5; no reliable D call. From germline, CDR1 is MNHEY and CDR2 SVGEGT. The CDR3 has 12 amino acids. The V end was cut by 0 bases, the J end by 7 bases, with 4 bases between. The CDR3 region has the DNA TGTGCCAGCAGTTACTCTGGACAGCCCCAGCATTTT. This gives the protein CASSYSGQPQHF.

The chain is built from TRBV7-3 and TRBJ2-1; D may be TRBD2 (5 bases). This CDR3 is 14 amino acids long. Trimming left V 1 base short and J 10 bases short, with 14 bases between. Germline V lookup: CDR1 SGHTA, CDR2 FQGTGA. The CDR3 is CASSLSGGLGEQFF. As DNA, the CDR3 is TGTGCCAGCAGCTTAAGTGGAGGTCTTGGGGAGCAGTTCTTC.

This clonotype was seen a few times. This chain uses TRBV5-4 with TRBJ2-6, with D tentatively TRBD1 or TRBD2 (5 bases each). V lost 4 bases and J lost 0, with 11 bases in between. The CDR3 length is 16 residues. Looked up from germline, CDR1 is SGHNT and CDR2 is YYREEE (reference sequence). The CDR3 region is CASSRDGNSGANVLTF. In nucleotides, the CDR3 is TGTGCCAGCAGCAGGGACGGTAACTCTGGGGCCAACGTCCTGACTTTC.

The chain employs TRBV4-3 and TRBJ2-3; a possible D gene is TRBD2 (5 bases). V lost 3 bases and J lost 0, with 16 bases in between. Per the germline V gene, CDR1 is LGHNA and CDR2 is YSLEER. The CDR3 length is 17 residues. CDR3 region: CASSQVPELVSTDTQYF. CDR3 DNA sequence: TGCGCCAGCAGCCAGGTCCCGGAACTAGTTAGCACAGATACGCAGTATTTT.

This clonotype came up a few times. The CDR3 coding sequence is TGCAGTGCTAATCTGGGGGGAGGCGAGCAGTACTTC. The encoded protein is CSANLGGGEQYF. V gene TRBV20-1 combines with J gene TRBJ2-7, with D tentatively TRBD2 (6 bases). The CDR3 is made up of 12 amino acids. V was pared by 4 bases and J by 6 bases, with 13 bases between. The germline V gene encodes CDR1 DFQATT and CDR2 SNEGSKA (reference sequence).

This chain uses TRBV4-3 with TRBJ1-2; D perhaps matches TRBD1 (6 bases). Per the germline V gene, CDR1 is LGHNA and CDR2 is YSLEER. V was shortened by 1 base and J by 5 bases, with 14 bases between the two germline ends. The length of the CDR3 is 15 residues. CDR3 sequence reads: CASSQGQATGYGYTF. CDR3 coding DNA: TGCGCCAGCAGCCAAGGACAGGCGACGGGTTATGGCTACACCTTC.

This clonotype was picked up a small number of times. The V and J genes are TRBV11-2 and TRBJ2-5; 8 bases are a match to TRBD2. The assigned J gene may be wrong: the sequence end matches TRBJ2-7 better. Germline CDR1 reads SGHAT; CDR2 reads FQNNGV. CDR3 length: 13 amino acids. CDR3 loop: CASGLAKGYEQYF. The CDR3, as DNA: TGTGCCAGCGGACTAGCCAAAGGCTACGAGCAGTACTTC.

Notes on this clonotype: This may stem from a read error, because a much larger clone lies one nucleotide away. The gene calls are TRBV25-1 and TRBJ1-5; D is ambiguous. Trimming took off 5 bases at V and 1 base at J, with 9 bases between the two ends. The CDR3 has 14 amino acids. Germline V gene lookup returns CDR1 MGHDK and CDR2 SYGVNS. CDR3: CASSHGVSNQPQHF. The DNA for the CDR3 is TGTGCCAGCAGTCACGGGGTGAGCAATCAGCCCCAGCATTTT.

This clonotype was seen only a few times. The chain carries TRBV4-2 and TRBJ1-4; the D is unclear. Germline CDR1 is LGHNA and CDR2 is YNFKEQ. CDR3 length equals 16 residues. Trimming removed 0 bases from V and 5 bases from J, with 13 bases in between. The CDR3 DNA reads TGTGCCAGCAGCCAAGAGTATGGGCAGCTGAATGAAAAACTGTTTTTT. Its protein product is CASSQEYGQLNEKLFF.

V gene TRBV20-1 combines with J gene TRBJ2-5; D is unclear. The V gene's germline CDR1 is DFQATT and CDR2 SNEGSKA (reference sequence). CDR3 length equals 15 residues. Trimming took off 0 bases at V and 2 bases at J, with 13 bases between the two ends. The CDR3 bases are TGCAGTGCTAGAGATTGGCGGCAGAAACAAGAGACCCAGTACTTC. Residues: CSARDWRQKQETQYF.

The chain combines TRBV27 with TRBJ2-1, with a weak D call TRBD2 (6 bases). V lost 4 bases and J 3 bases, leaving 13 bases between the germline ends. Germline values: CDR1 MNHEY, CDR2 SMNVEV (reference sequence). The CDR3 has 15 amino acids. The CDR3 bases are TGTGCCAGCAGTTCCGAAGCGGGTGGCTACAATGAGCAGTTCTTC. This encodes CASSSEAGGYNEQFF.

In its sample, this clonotype was seen a few times. The chain has TRBV20-1 and TRBJ2-5; D remains unclear. Germline CDR1 is DFQATT and CDR2 is SNEGSKA (reference sequence). V was clipped by 8 bases and J by 1 base, with 8 bases between them. The length of the CDR3 is 11 residues. The CDR3 reads CSPSTQETQYF. In DNA form, the CDR3 reads TGCAGTCCGTCTACCCAAGAGACCCAGTACTTC.

The chain has TRBV5-4 and TRBJ2-4; the D gene is possibly TRBD2 (7 bases). The CDR3 is 17 amino acids. The germline CDR1 and CDR2 sequences are SGHNT and YYREEE (reference sequence). Between the trimmed V and J ends, which lost 2 bases and 0 bases, there was a span of 15 bases. The CDR3 region has the DNA TGTGCCAGCAGCTTTGGGCGAGGGGGGGAAGCCAAAAACATTCAGTACTTC. Residues: CASSFGRGGEAKNIQYF.

A note on this clonotype: Here the CDR3 omits its conserved ending phenylalanine or tryptophan, so a read error is the likely source. The CDR3 reads CASSRSENYGYTC. The CDR3 DNA reads as TGTGCCAGCAGCCGCAGCGAGAACTATGGCTACACCTGC. This rearrangement joins TRBV11-2 to TRBJ1-2; D is unresolved. The ends were cut back, 5 bases at V and 2 bases at J, with 9 bases in the middle. The V gene's germline CDR1 is SGHAT and CDR2 FQNNGV. The CDR3 length is 13 residues.

This clonotype occurred many times. The V and J genes are TRBV6-1 and TRBJ2-1; 7 positions match TRBD2. Germline trimming cut 4 bases from V and 0 bases from J; bases unmatched to any gene: 6. Germline V gives CDR1 MNHNS, CDR2 SASEGT. The CDR3 has 16 amino acids. CDR3 residues: CASSATSRSSYNEQFF. CDR3 coding DNA: TGTGCCAGCAGTGCGACTAGCAGGAGCTCCTACAATGAGCAGTTCTTC.

This chain connects TRBV20-1 to TRBJ2-4; D might be TRBD2 (6 bases). With the DNA end fitting TRBJ2-7 better, the J assignment may be wrong. The germline CDR1 and CDR2 sequences are DFQATT and SNEGSKA (reference sequence). CDR3 size: 14 residues. In nucleotides, the CDR3 is TGCAGTGCTAGTGGGTTAGCGGCCGACTACGAGCAGTACTTC. It specifies CSASGLAADYEQYF.

The rearrangement links TRBV29-1 to TRBJ2-7, with 10 bases aligning to TRBD1. V was clipped by 5 bases and J by 6 bases; unmatched bases: 7. Germline values: CDR1 SQVTM, CDR2 ANQGSEA. This CDR3 is built from 13 residues. The CDR3, as DNA: TGCAGCGTTAGAGACAGGGGGCTGGTCGAGCAGTACTTC. Protein: CSVRDRGLVEQYF.

The genes are TRBV12-3 or TRBV12-4 and TRBJ2-7; 12 bases agree with TRBD1. The CDR3 is 14 residues long. The V and J ends lost 5 bases and 4 bases, in that order; junction bases with no gene match: 3. CDR3 amino acids: CASSGTGGQYEQYF. CDR3 DNA sequence: TGTGCCAGCAGTGGGACAGGGGGCCAGTACGAGCAGTACTTC.

The table lists this clonotype with a few counts. The chain links TRBV5-1 to TRBJ2-1; TRBD2 aligns across 13 bases. The V gene's germline CDR1 is SGHRS and CDR2 YFSETQ. The ends lost 2 bases at V and 5 bases at J; junction bases unmatched: 4. This CDR3 contains 16 residues. The CDR3 DNA sequence: TGCGCCAGCAGCTTCACCGGGACTAGCGGGAACAATGAGCAGTTCTTC. Amino acid sequence: CASSFTGTSGNNEQFF.

V is TRBV4-1 and J is TRBJ1-2; D gene ambiguous. V lost 0 bases, J lost 6 bases, and 11 bases lay in between. The CDR3 sequence is 14 residues long. CDR1 is MGHRA, CDR2 YSYEKL, per germline. The DNA for the CDR3 is TGCGCCAGCAGCCAAGAAGGAAACCTACATGGCTACACCTTC. It is translated as CASSQEGNLHGYTF.

This chain connects TRBV7-9 to TRBJ1-3; no definite D call. Trimming pared 9 bases from V and 0 bases from J, leaving 9 bases between. The V gene's germline CDR1 is SEHNR and CDR2 FQNEAQ (reference sequence). CDR3 length: 13 residues. CDR3 in DNA: TGTGCCAGTGACCAGTCCTCTGGAAACACCATATATTTT. Its protein is CASDQSSGNTIYF.

This clonotype was seen a single time. The chain joins TRBV28 to TRBJ1-4; a possible D gene is TRBD1 (6 bases). CDR1 and CDR2 (germline): MDHEN, SYDVKM. With 5 bases removed from V and 13 bases from J, the gap between germline ends came to 17 bases. The CDR3 is made up of 13 amino acids. The CDR3 nucleotides read TGTGCCAGCAGTATAGGGGGTTTTGGAGGACTGTTTTTT. Translated: CASSIGGFGGLFF.

This chain links TRBV7-9 with TRBJ2-5; 8 nucleotides match TRBD1. V lost 5 bases and J lost 5; bases outside the gene matches: 10. This CDR3 spans 15 amino acids. Germline V gives CDR1 SEHNR, CDR2 FQNEAQ (reference sequence). CDR3 nucleotides: TGTGCCAGCAGCCCAGGTGGCAGGGGGCTGGAGACCCAGTACTTC. Amino acid sequence: CASSPGGRGLETQYF.